One and the same sample provided the 7 T cell receptor beta chains below, sequenced in a study of cytomegalovirus exposure and HLA in healthy donors. Use of 60 Vbeta and 13 Jbeta primers characterized the PCR. Sequencing used immunoSEQ multiplex PCR; TCRdb keeps in-frame clones, though not all of them. The sample carries roughly 120,000 clones, about three quarters recorded once. Sequenced material: PBMCs. The receptor source for this set is a woman aged 55-75 years in good health and CMV-seropositive.

This chain joins TRBV27 and TRBJ2-3, with 13 bases lining up with TRBD2. Germline-derived CDR1 and CDR2 are MNHEY and SMNVEV (reference sequence). The CDR3 extends over 14 amino acids. J was trimmed by 7 bases and V by 6 bases; bases with no gene match: 4. This CDR3 reads CASRGLAGIYTQYF. DNA for the CDR3: TGTGCCAGCAGGGGACTAGCGGGAATATATACGCAGTATTTT.

Here the CDR3 DNA reads TGTGCCAGCAGCTTGGGGGGGCGGAACCAAGAGACCCAGTACTTC. Protein sequence: CASSLGGRNQETQYF. The chain is built from TRBV11-3 and TRBJ2-5, with a tentative D call TRBD2 (7 bases). Germline V gene lookup returns CDR1 SGHNT and CDR2 YENEEA. The CDR3 is 15 amino acids. Trimming stripped 3 bases from V and 0 bases from J, with 11 bases between.

The chain employs TRBV7-9 and TRBJ2-1; no clear D. The CDR3 covers 12 residues. The germline V gene has CDR1 SEHNR and CDR2 FQNEAQ (reference sequence). V gave up 2 bases and J gave up 6 bases, with 5 bases separating them. The CDR3 reads CASSLIGNEQFF. CDR3 coding DNA: TGTGCCAGCAGCTTAATCGGCAATGAGCAGTTCTTC.

This clone occurred once. V is TRBV6-1 and J is TRBJ2-5, with D maybe TRBD2 (6 bases). The CDR3 loop spans 12 amino acids. The V end was cut by 6 bases, the J end by 5 bases, with 10 bases between. Looked up from germline, CDR1 is MNHNS and CDR2 is SASEGT. CDR3 sequence: CASRGTLETQYF. The CDR3 DNA follows: TGTGCCAGCAGGGGGACTCTGGAGACCCAGTACTTC.

This clone has just one count. Compared with germline, one end of the junction differs, possibly owing to a read error. The sample holds other DNA sequences that translate to the same CDR3. V and J are TRBV7-9 and TRBJ1-2; D is unclear. CDR1 SEHNR and CDR2 FQNEAQ come from the germline V gene (reference sequence). The CDR3 length is 13 residues. The chain's CDR3 is CASSLEQNYGYTF. The CDR3 bases are TGTGCTAGCAGCTTAGAACAGAACTATGGCTACACCTTC.

V usage is TRBV5-4 and J usage is TRBJ2-5; 7 positions match TRBD1. The J call is in doubt because the DNA end fits TRBJ2-7 better. Germline-derived CDR1 and CDR2 are SGHNT and YYREEE (reference sequence). This CDR3 contains 14 residues. The CDR3 spells CASSSTGVAREQYF. CDR3 coding DNA: TGTGCCAGCAGCTCCACAGGGGTAGCACGCGAGCAGTACTTC.

This clone turned up a few times. The rearrangement uses TRBV2 and TRBJ1-5, with 7 positions matching TRBD1. CDR1 SNHLY and CDR2 FYNNEI come from the germline V gene. The junction had 7 bases not matched to a gene; V was cut back by 7 bases and J by 7 bases. The CDR3 is made up of 13 amino acids. The CDR3 DNA follows: TGTGCCAGCACGTGGACAGGCGAGCAGCCCCAGCATTTT. This translates into CASTWTGEQPQHF.